This T cell receptor beta chain appears in the sequencing data of a study of radiation and T cells in renal cell carcinoma. The time point: blood 4 weeks post-SBRT, at nephrectomy. The treatment denotes: 15 Gy SBRT to primary tumor, nephrectomy 4 weeks later. Nephrectomy followed 15 Gy stereotactic body radiation by 4 weeks. Germline CDR1 and CDR2: SGDLS and YYNGEE. Trimming took off 2 bases at V and 4 bases at J, with 6 bases between the two ends. This CDR3 spans 13 amino acids. The protocol was immunoSEQ multiplex PCR, while the TCRdb copy is restricted to in-frame clones and leaves out a portion. The profile covers roughly 160,000 clones, with 88% appearing a single time and 10% to 12% taken by the ten largest.

The V call is TRBV9, the J call TRBJ1-4, with no clear D. The TCR comes from a woman between 50 and 59 years old with renal cell carcinoma. The source material was blood, sampled from a patient whose treatment included radiotherapy and nephrectomy. CDR3 protein: CASSVRGNEKLFF. CDR3 nucleotides: TGTGCCAGCAGCGTTCGGGGTAATGAAAAACTGTTTTTT. Complete variable domain (other parts from reference TRBV9 and TRBJ1-4): DSGVTQTPKHLITATGQRVTLRCSPRSGDLSVYWYQQSLDQGLQFLIQYYNGEERAKGNILERFSAQQFPDLHSELNLSSLELGDSALYFCASSVRGNEKLFFGSGTQLSVL.